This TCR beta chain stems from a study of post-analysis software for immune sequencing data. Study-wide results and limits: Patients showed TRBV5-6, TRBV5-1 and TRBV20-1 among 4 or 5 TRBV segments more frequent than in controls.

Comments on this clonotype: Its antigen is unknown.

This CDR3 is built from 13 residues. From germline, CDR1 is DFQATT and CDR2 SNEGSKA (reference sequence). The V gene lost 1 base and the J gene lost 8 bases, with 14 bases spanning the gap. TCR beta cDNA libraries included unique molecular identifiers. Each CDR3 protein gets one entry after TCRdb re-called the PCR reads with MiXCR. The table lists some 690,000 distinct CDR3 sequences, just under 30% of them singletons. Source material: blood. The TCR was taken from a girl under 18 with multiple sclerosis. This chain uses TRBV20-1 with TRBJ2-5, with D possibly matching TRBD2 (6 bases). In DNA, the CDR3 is TGCAGTGCTAGAGGGACTAACAAGAGAACCCAGTACTTC. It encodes CSARGTNKRTQYF.